What follows describes a single T cell receptor beta chain. Seattle participants joined during active infection and were tracked over time. These data originate in a study of blood T cell repertoires in COVID-19. The overall study: COVID-19 samples collected from the United States, Italy and Spain covered acute and convalescent phases. T cells, B-cell-depleted T cells, or PBMCs supplied cDNA or gDNA.

Per the study methods: Amplifying reference gene primers gave estimates of nucleated cell counts. Profiled with immunoSEQ multiplex PCR; TCRdb holds only in-frame clones, not every one. For V, J and clone size, that table is used; D and trimming come from the DNA. The sample consists of 250,000 to 350,000 clones, just over 90% of them appearing once. Sequenced material: peripheral blood. The clonotype was recovered from a woman in her twenties or thirties with COVID-19, enrolled during active disease.

The CDR3 reads CASSSLGGSGADTQYF. The DNA for the CDR3 is TGTGCCAGCAGCTCCTTGGGCGGGAGTGGCGCAGATACGCAGTATTTT. The gene calls are TRBV7-9 and TRBJ2-3, with 7 nucleotides matching TRBD2. Germline V gene lookup returns CDR1 SEHNR and CDR2 FQNEAQ (reference sequence). CDR3 length: 16 residues. Unmatched junction bases numbered 11, after V lost 4 bases and J lost 4 bases.